The T cell receptor (beta chain) described here comes from a study of control samples from healthy donors and cancer patients. TCRdb's table, derived via immunoSEQ multiplex PCR, lists solely in-frame clones and lacks some. In the table there are 70,000 to 90,000 clones, about 93% of which are singletons. Germline V lookup: CDR1 DFQATT, CDR2 SNEGSKA (reference sequence). There are 12 residues in the CDR3. Deletions cut 3 bases from V and 8 bases from J, with 13 bases between. This TCR came from a woman aged 18-30 years in good health. This chain joins TRBV20-1 and TRBJ1-1; D is unclear. The sequenced sample was blood. The CDR3 here is CSASAQRSEAFF. CDR3 nucleotides: TGCAGTGCTAGTGCACAGCGTTCGGAAGCTTTCTTT.